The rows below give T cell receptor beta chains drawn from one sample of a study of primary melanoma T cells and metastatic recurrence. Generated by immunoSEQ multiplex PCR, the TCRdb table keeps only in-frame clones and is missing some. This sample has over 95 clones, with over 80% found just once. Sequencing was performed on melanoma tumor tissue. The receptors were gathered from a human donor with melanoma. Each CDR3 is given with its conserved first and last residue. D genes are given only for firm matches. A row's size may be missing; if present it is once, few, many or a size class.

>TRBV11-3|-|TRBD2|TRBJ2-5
TGTGCCAGCAGTACGGGGAGGGGCCAAGAGACCCAGTACTTC
CASSTGRGQETQYF
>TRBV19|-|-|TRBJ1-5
TGTGCCAGTACACTTCCGGGCCCTCCCAATCAGCCCCAGCATTTT
CASTLPGPPNQPQHF
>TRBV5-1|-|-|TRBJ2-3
TGCGCCAGCAGCCGCGCCTCACAGGGACCGGACAGAGATACGCAGTATTTT
CASSRASQGPDRDTQYF
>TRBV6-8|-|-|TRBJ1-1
TGTGCCAGCATTCTGACGACAGCGAACACTGAAGCTTTCTTT
CASILTTANTEAFF
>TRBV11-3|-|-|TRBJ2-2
TGTGCCAGCAGCTTGGGGTGGGTGCGGGACACCGGGGAGCTGTTTTTT
CASSLGWVRDTGELFF
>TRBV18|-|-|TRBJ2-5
TGTGCCAGCTCACCACTCCCGGGCGAGACCCAGTACTTC
CASSPLPGETQYF
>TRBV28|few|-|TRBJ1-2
TGTGCCAGCAGTTTAGTCAGGGATCAGTACACCTTC
CASSLVRDQYTF
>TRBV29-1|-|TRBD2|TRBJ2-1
TGCAGCGTTGGGAGAGGGAGGGAATTCAGTGAGCAGTTCTTC
CSVGRGREFSEQFF
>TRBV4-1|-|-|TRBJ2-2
TGCGCCAGCAGCCGAGGGAACACCGGGGAGCTGTTTTTT
CASSRGNTGELFF
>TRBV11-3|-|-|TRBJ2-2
TGTGCCAGCAGCTTTCAGGGTAAGGGGACCGGGGAGCTGTTTTTT
CASSFQGKGTGELFF
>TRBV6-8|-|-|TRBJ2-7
TGTGCCAGCACTCCAGGAAGGGGCTACGAGCAGTACTTC
CASTPGRGYEQYF
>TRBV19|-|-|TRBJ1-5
TGTGCCAGTAGCAAGACACCGTTGAATCAGCCCCAGCATTTT
CASSKTPLNQPQHF
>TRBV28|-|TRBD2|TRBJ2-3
TGTGCCAGCACAATCGGGCGGGAGAAGGCAGATACGCAGTATTTT
CASTIGREKADTQYF
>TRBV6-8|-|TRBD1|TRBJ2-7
TGTGCCAGCAGTTACTCGCCACAGGGGGGCTACGAGCAGTACTTC
CASSYSPQGGYEQYF
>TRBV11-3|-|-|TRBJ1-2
TGTGCCAGCACGGAAATTCTGCGTGAAAGGACCTATGGCTACACCTTC
CASTEILRERTYGYTF
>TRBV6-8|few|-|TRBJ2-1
TGTGCCAGCAGTTATCGACGGAACAATGAGCAGTTCTTC
CASSYRRNNEQFF
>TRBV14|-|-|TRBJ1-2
TGTGCCAGCAGCCCCTTTTCAGATTATGGCTACACCTTC
CASSPFSDYGYTF
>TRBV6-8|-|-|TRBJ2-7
TGTGCCAGCCTCGGGACGATTCGGGCGGACGAGCAGTACTTC
CASLGTIRADEQYF
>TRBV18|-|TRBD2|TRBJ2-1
TGTGCCAGCTCACTAGCGGGGAAGATGAATGAGCAGTTCTTC
CASSLAGKMNEQFF
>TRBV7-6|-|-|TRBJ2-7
TGTGCCAGCAGCTTAGGCCGACAGCTGGGAAGCTCCTACGAGCAGTACTTC
CASSLGRQLGSSYEQYF
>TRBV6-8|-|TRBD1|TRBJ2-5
TGTGCCAGCAGTCTCGGGACAGGGGTCGGGGAGACCCAGTACTTC
CASSLGTGVGETQYF
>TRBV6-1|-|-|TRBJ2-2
TGTGCCAGCAGTGAAGGGCCGATAAACACCGGGGAGCTGTTTTTT
CASSEGPINTGELFF
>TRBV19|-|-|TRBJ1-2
TGTGCCAGTATTCCCAAGGGTGGTGCTAACTATGGCTACACCTTC
CASIPKGGANYGYTF
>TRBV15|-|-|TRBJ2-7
TGTGCCACCAGCAGAGATGGACAAACCTACGAGCAGTACTTC
CATSRDGQTYEQYF
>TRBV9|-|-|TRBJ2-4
TGTGCCAGCAGCGCTAGTGGGACCAAAAACATTCAGTACTTC
CASSASGTKNIQYF